The 17 T cell receptor beta chains below were found in one sample sequenced in a study of shared clonotypes between healthy human individuals. Only in-frame clones appear in the TCRdb table, and some are missing; sequencing was by immunoSEQ multiplex PCR. This sample has about 560,000 clones, with roughly 79% found just once. Sequenced material: PBMCs. The source is a woman in her thirties or forties in good health. Some clones in this sample may be carry-over from other donors' samples.

This clone came up a few times. The chain joins TRBV7-2 to TRBJ2-2, with 9 bases lining up with TRBD1. CDR3 length: 16 amino acids. Losses at the gene ends were 1 base for V and 5 bases for J; bases not matched to a gene: 5. Germline CDR1 SGHTA, CDR2 FQGNSA. CDR3 coding DNA: TGTGCCAGCAGCTTAGGGTACAGGGGGCGGACCGGGGAGCTGTTTTTT. It specifies CASSLGYRGRTGELFF. The full variable domain, its missing parts supplied by reference TRBV7-2 and TRBJ2-2, is GAGVSQSPSNKVTEKGKDVELRCDPISGHTALYWYRQSLGQGLEFLIYFQGNSAPDKSGLPSDRFSAERTGGSVSTLTIQRTQQEDSAVYLCASSLGYRGRTGELFFGEGSRLTVL.

The V gene is TRBV6-1, the J gene TRBJ2-1, with unresolved D. Germline loops: CDR1 MNHNS, CDR2 SASEGT. The CDR3 covers 11 residues. V was trimmed by 6 bases and J by 7 bases, leaving 7 bases between them. As DNA, the CDR3 is TGTGCCAGCAGACAAGGGAATGAGCAGTTCTTC. The encoded protein is CASRQGNEQFF.

The chain employs TRBV28 and TRBJ2-3; 15 nucleotides agree with TRBD2. The trim removed 1 base at V and 3 bases at J, leaving 5 bases unmatched. This CDR3 is 18 amino acids long. The germline V gene encodes CDR1 MDHEN and CDR2 SYDVKM. The CDR3 loop is CASSLSLGLAGGTDTQYF. The CDR3 region has the DNA TGTGCCAGCAGTTTATCGCTGGGACTAGCGGGGGGAACAGATACGCAGTATTTT.

This chain uses TRBV28 with TRBJ2-7; a weak D match, TRBD2 (5 bases). Trimming removed 3 bases at V and 2 bases at J, with 8 bases between. The CDR3 length is 13 residues. The germline V gene encodes CDR1 MDHEN and CDR2 SYDVKM. The CDR3, as DNA: TGTGCCAGCAGTTTTGGAGGTCCCTACGAGCAGTACTTC. It specifies CASSFGGPYEQYF.

The table lists this clone with a few counts. This chain connects TRBV19 to TRBJ2-1, with 16 nucleotides matching TRBD2. Germline CDR1 and CDR2: LNHDA and SQIVND (reference sequence). The length of the CDR3 is 21 residues. J was trimmed by 4 bases and V by 5 bases; bases with no gene match: 17. The CDR3 coding sequence is TGTGCCAGTAGTCCCCAAACTGTGGGACTAGCGGGAGGGGGGAGGTACAATGAGCAGTTCTTC. Its protein is CASSPQTVGLAGGGRYNEQFF.

The chain carries TRBV5-1 and TRBJ1-4, with 7 bases fitting TRBD1. V dropped 5 bases and J dropped 0; count of bases not matched to a gene: 7. Germline CDR1 is SGHRS and CDR2 is YFSETQ. CDR3 length equals 16 residues. CDR3 region: CASRAGTEATNEKLFF. The CDR3 nucleotides are TGCGCCAGCAGGGCCGGGACAGAAGCAACTAATGAAAAACTGTTTTTT.

The chain is built from TRBV10-2 and TRBJ2-5; 14 bases match TRBD2. The CDR3 has 17 amino acids. V was clipped by 8 bases and J by 5 bases; unmatched bases: 13. Germline-derived CDR1 and CDR2 are WSHSY and SAAADI. The CDR3 loop is CASGGTSGGWGGETQYF. The DNA for the CDR3 is TGCGCCAGCGGAGGGACTAGCGGGGGATGGGGTGGGGAGACCCAGTACTTC.

The chain carries TRBV28 and TRBJ2-1, with D possibly being TRBD2 (5 bases). The CDR3 contains 15 residues. The V end lost 3 bases, the J end lost 0 bases, and 9 bases lay between the germline ends. CDR1 MDHEN and CDR2 SYDVKM come from the germline V gene. CDR3 sequence: CASSLRDRSYNEQFF. As DNA, the CDR3 is TGTGCCAGCAGTTTGAGGGATCGCTCCTACAATGAGCAGTTCTTC.

The sample holds many counts of this clone. This sequence joins TRBV18 and TRBJ2-1; a possible D gene is TRBD2 (5 bases). V lost 2 bases and J 0 bases, leaving 8 bases between the germline ends. This CDR3 contains 15 residues. Germline values: CDR1 KGHSH, CDR2 LQKENI. CDR3 loop: CASSPTRSSYNEQFF. The CDR3, as DNA: TGTGCCAGCTCACCAACTAGGAGCTCCTACAATGAGCAGTTCTTC.

This chain uses TRBV27 with TRBJ2-7, with 8 bases that match TRBD1. The CDR3 runs 15 residues. V dropped 3 bases and J dropped 2; count of bases not matched to a gene: 6. In germline, CDR1 is MNHEY, CDR2 SMNVEV (reference sequence). CDR3 coding DNA: TGTGCCAGCAGTTTGGGAAGGACAGGGACCTACGAGCAGTACTTC. This encodes CASSLGRTGTYEQYF.

V and J are TRBV13 and TRBJ2-7, with D tentatively TRBD2 (6 bases). The V gene lost 3 bases and the J gene lost 0 bases, with 12 bases spanning the gap. The CDR3 contains 15 residues. CDR1 and CDR2 (germline): PRHDT, FYEKMQ (reference sequence). The DNA of the CDR3 is TGTGCCAGCAGCTTGAGGAGGGAGACCTCCTACGAGCAGTACTTC. It specifies CASSLRRETSYEQYF.

This clone was seen just once. The V gene is TRBV30, the J gene TRBJ1-5; D is unclear. CDR3 length equals 14 residues. Trimming shortened V by 0 bases and J by 5 bases, and 11 bases separated the two germline ends. Germline CDR1 and CDR2: GTSNPN and SVGIG (reference sequence). CDR3 in amino acids: CAWSVGSSDQPQHF. CDR3 nucleotide sequence: TGTGCCTGGAGTGTAGGGTCCAGCGATCAGCCCCAGCATTTT. Based on the CDR3 plus reference TRBV30 and TRBJ1-5, the full variable domain is SQTIHQWPATLVQPVGSPLSLECTVEGTSNPNLYWYRQAAGRGLQLLFYSVGIGQISSEVPQNLSASRPQDRQFILSSKKLLLSDSGFYLCAWSVGSSDQPQHFGDGTRLSIL.

The gene calls are TRBV30 and TRBJ2-1; D gene uncertain. The CDR3 covers 13 residues. Germline-derived CDR1 and CDR2 are GTSNPN and SVGIG (reference sequence). V lost 4 bases and J lost 0, with 7 bases in between. Here the CDR3 DNA reads TGTGCCTGGACGAAGAGCTCCTACAATGAGCAGTTCTTC. This gives the protein CAWTKSSYNEQFF. Together with reference TRBV30 and TRBJ2-1, the CDR3 gives the full variable domain: SQTIHQWPATLVQPVGSPLSLECTVEGTSNPNLYWYRQAAGRGLQLLFYSVGIGQISSEVPQNLSASRPQDRQFILSSKKLLLSDSGFYLCAWTKSSYNEQFFGPGTRLTVL.

The V gene is TRBV11-2, the J gene TRBJ2-7; D tentatively fits TRBD1 or TRBD2 (5 bases each). V dropped 3 bases and J dropped 0 bases, with 9 bases sitting between them. CDR1 and CDR2 (germline): SGHAT, FQNNGV. The CDR3 contains 14 residues. CDR3 in DNA: TGTGCCAGCAGCTTCGGGGCCACCTCCTACGAGCAGTACTTC. Residues: CASSFGATSYEQYF.

J is TRBJ2-7 and V is TRBV18, with D possibly being TRBD1 (6 bases). Germline V gives CDR1 KGHSH, CDR2 LQKENI. The CDR3 is 14 amino acids. V lost 2 bases to trimming and J lost 5 bases, with 13 bases between them. CDR3 protein: CASSPANNRDEQYF. For the CDR3, the DNA is TGTGCCAGCTCACCAGCTAACAACAGGGACGAGCAGTACTTC.

This sequence joins TRBV5-1 and TRBJ2-1; perhaps TRBD1 as D (6 bases). Germline loops: CDR1 SGHRS, CDR2 YFSETQ. The CDR3 has 14 amino acids. V shed 4 bases and J shed 3 bases, with 11 bases lying between them. The CDR3 DNA sequence: TGCGCCAGCAGCGCCGGGGACATCTACAATGAGCAGTTCTTC. It codes for CASSAGDIYNEQFF.

The chain has TRBV4-1 and TRBJ1-5; D gene unclear. Deletions cut 5 bases from V and 3 bases from J, with 11 bases between. Germline assignment: CDR1 MGHRA and CDR2 YSYEKL. The CDR3 length is 14 residues. The CDR3 sequence: CASSAGMYNQPQHF. CDR3 nucleotides: TGCGCCAGCAGCGCCGGCATGTACAATCAGCCCCAGCATTTT.